The 13 T cell receptor beta chains given below trace back to one sample, sequenced in a study of tumor and adjacent non-tumor tissue in lung cancer. No cell sorting was done before RNA was extracted from the tissue. Distant lung tissue was collected more than 3 cm away from the tumor edge. A modified ARM-PCR protocol with three rounds of nested PCR amplified TCRbeta. Each CDR3 protein is one row after TCRdb ran MiXCR on the multiplex PCR reads. The sample consists of about 80,000 distinct CDR3 sequences, 80% to 90% of them appearing once. Specimen: distant non-tumor lung tissue. The receptors derive from a man in his fifties or sixties with non-small cell lung cancer.

Worth noting for this clonotype: A junction boundary mismatches the germline segment, possibly from a read error. V and J are TRBV24-1 and TRBJ2-1, with TRBD2 identical over 15 bases. Per the germline V gene, CDR1 is KGHDR and CDR2 is SFDVKD. This CDR3 region has 18 residues. The DNA of the CDR3 is TGTTCCACCAGTGATGCTGGACTAGCGGGAGGGCCTGGTAATGAGCATTTCTTC. This encodes CSTSDAGLAGGPGNEHFF.

The rearrangement links TRBV11-2 to TRBJ1-6, with unresolved D. V shed 1 base and J shed 17 bases, with 21 bases lying between them. The CDR3 length is 15 residues. CDR1 SGHAT and CDR2 FQNNGV come from the germline V gene. The CDR3 protein is CASSLGRRYNSSIHF. CDR3 nucleotides: TGTGCCAGCAGCTTAGGCAGAAGATATAATTCATCCATCCACTTT.

A remark on this clonotype: One end of the junction does not line up with germline, which may come from a read error. The genes are TRBV11-2 and TRBJ2-3, with D possibly matching TRBD1 (6 bases). The CDR3 spans 14 residues. Germline V gives CDR1 SGHAT, CDR2 FQNNGV. The CDR3 spells CASKQAGVTDTHYF. CDR3 coding DNA: TGTGCCAGCAAACAAGCAGGGGTAACAGATACGCATTATTTT.

A word on this clonotype: An end of the junction differs from the germline gene, which may be a read error. V gene TRBV6-2 or TRBV6-3 combines with J gene TRBJ1-1; D remains unclear. The CDR3 consists of 14 residues. In germline, CDR1 is MNHEY, CDR2 SVGEGT. In nucleotides, the CDR3 is TGTGCCAGTAGTTACCCCTACGGGATCACTGAAGCTCTCTTT. Amino acid sequence: CASSYPYGITEALF.

Concerning this clonotype: The germline gene is not matched at one end of the junction; a read error may be the cause. The chain links TRBV6-2 or TRBV6-3 to TRBJ2-3, with 14 bases matching TRBD2. Per germline, CDR1 MNHEY and CDR2 SVGEGT. The CDR3 spans 16 residues. CDR3: CTSRLTSGRAFDTQYF. CDR3 bases: TGTACCAGCAGATTGACTAGCGGGAGGGCCTTTGATACGCAGTATTTT.

This clonotype was picked up a small number of times. Its ends do not fully match the called genes, so a read error is possible. The CDR3 here is CAGSPLAGGLETQYF. The CDR3, as DNA: TGTGCCGGTAGTCCCTTAGCGGGAGGGTTGGAGACCCAGTACTTC. The chain links TRBV19 to TRBJ2-5, with 11 bases that match TRBD2. Germline V gene sequence: CDR1 LNHDA, CDR2 SQIVND (reference sequence). There are 15 residues in the CDR3.

The V and J genes are TRBV11-2 and TRBJ1-1; 7 positions agree with TRBD1. Germline lookup yields CDR1 SGHAT and CDR2 FQNNGV. The CDR3 extends over 18 amino acids. J lost 1 base, V lost 6 bases, and 17 bases had no gene match. CDR3 DNA: TGTGCCAGCAGTCGAGGGGGCGCAGGTCCTTGGGGGAACACTGAAGCTTTCTTT. Residues: CASSRGGAGPWGNTEAFF. Together with reference TRBV11-2 and TRBJ1-1, the CDR3 gives the full variable domain: EAGVAQSPRYKIIEKRQSVAFWCNPISGHATLYWYQQILGQGPKLLIQFQNNGVVDDSQLPKDRFSAERLKGVDSTLKIQPAKLEDSAVYLCASSRGGAGPWGNTEAFFGQGTRLTVV.

Comment on this clonotype: Lacking the conserved final phenylalanine or tryptophan, this CDR3 likely reflects a read error. The CDR3, as DNA: TGTGCCAGTAGCCCCGGACAGGTTCTGGAGACCCAGTACTCC. Amino acids: CASSPGQVLETQYS. The rearrangement links TRBV11-2 to TRBJ2-5; 7 bases fit TRBD1. This CDR3 spans 14 amino acids. Germline V CDR1 and CDR2: SGHAT, FQNNGV. V shed 9 bases, J shed 5 bases, and the junction held 12 bases outside the gene matches.

Note on this clonotype: As the CDR3 is not closed by the conserved phenylalanine or tryptophan, this likely results from a read error. J is TRBJ2-7 and V is TRBV20-1; no clear D gene. The V end lost 3 bases, the J end lost 9 bases, and 15 bases lay between the germline ends. The CDR3 has 12 residues. Germline V gives CDR1 DFQATT, CDR2 SNEGSKA (reference sequence). The CDR3 region is CSASAVTYMQYI. The CDR3 DNA sequence: TGCAGTGCTAGTGCGGTCACCTACATGCAGTACATC.

This clonotype was detected once. A read error may account for a junction end that differs from germline. The gene calls are TRBV5-6 and TRBJ1-1; a weak D match, TRBD1 (5 bases). This CDR3 is built from 13 residues. The V gene's germline CDR1 is SGHDT and CDR2 YYEEEE. DNA of the CDR3: TGTGCCAGCAGCTTGCCTCAGGGCAGCGAAGGTTTCTTT. It specifies CASSLPQGSEGFF. The variable domain in full, with the rest retrieved from reference TRBV5-6 and TRBJ1-1, is DAGVTQSPTHLIKTRGQQVTLRCSPKSGHDTVSWYQQALGQGPQFIFQYYEEEERQRGNFPDRFSGHQFPNYSSELNVNALLLGDSALYLCASSLPQGSEGFFGQGTRLTVV.

Worth noting for this clonotype: Since the CDR3 does not end with the conserved phenylalanine or tryptophan, this likely comes from a read error. This chain links TRBV4-2 with TRBJ2-2; 10 bases line up with TRBD1. Per the germline V gene, CDR1 is LGHNA and CDR2 is YNFKEQ. The CDR3 extends over 15 amino acids. The CDR3 spells CASSQGTGDTGELFI. The CDR3 nucleotides read TGTGCTAGCAGCCAAGGGACAGGGGACACTGGGGAGCTGTTTATT.

This clonotype was counted a single time. This chain joins TRBV4-3 and TRBJ1-2; tentatively, D is TRBD1 (6 bases). This CDR3 spans 15 amino acids. CDR1 and CDR2 (germline): LGHNA, YSLEER. Trimming took 0 bases from V and 10 from J, leaving 18 bases between them. The CDR3 DNA reads TGCGCCAGCAGCCAAGATCAACAGGGAGGAGGTGCCTACACCTTC. It encodes CASSQDQQGGGAYTF.

This clonotype was detected only a few times. A much larger clone sits a single nucleotide away, making a read error possible. This chain uses TRBV6-5 with TRBJ1-6; D possibly corresponds to TRBD1 (6 bases). Germline V gives CDR1 MNHEY, CDR2 SVGAGI. The length of the CDR3 is 15 residues. The CDR3 sequence is CASSLTGIMDSPLRF. The CDR3 coding sequence is TGTGCCAGCAGTTTAACAGGGATTATGGATTCACCCCTCCGCTTT.